Listed here is a single T cell receptor (beta chain). The CDR3 covers 19 residues. Germline lookup yields CDR1 SQVTM and CDR2 ANQGSEA. V dropped 4 bases and J dropped 0; count of bases not matched to a gene: 9. The sample originates from a study of patients and donors after allogeneic stem cell transplantation. TCRdb reanalysed the RT-PCR reads using MiXCR and keeps one entry per CDR3 protein. Of 800,000 to 1,000,000 distinct CDR3 sequences in the sample, approximately 18% were seen once. Source material: blood, either unsorted or a sorted T cell fraction (not recorded which). This rearrangement joins TRBV29-1 to TRBJ2-1, with TRBD2 identical over 16 bases. The receptor's source is a human donor who was either an allogeneic HSCT recipient or a stem cell or donor lymphocyte infusion donor (not recorded which). It is not recorded whose cells these are; they may come from a transplant donor. The CDR3 coding sequence is TGCAGCGTTGTCCCGGGACTAGCGGGGGGGATATACTCCTACAATGAGCAGTTCTTC. As protein: CSVVPGLAGGIYSYNEQFF.